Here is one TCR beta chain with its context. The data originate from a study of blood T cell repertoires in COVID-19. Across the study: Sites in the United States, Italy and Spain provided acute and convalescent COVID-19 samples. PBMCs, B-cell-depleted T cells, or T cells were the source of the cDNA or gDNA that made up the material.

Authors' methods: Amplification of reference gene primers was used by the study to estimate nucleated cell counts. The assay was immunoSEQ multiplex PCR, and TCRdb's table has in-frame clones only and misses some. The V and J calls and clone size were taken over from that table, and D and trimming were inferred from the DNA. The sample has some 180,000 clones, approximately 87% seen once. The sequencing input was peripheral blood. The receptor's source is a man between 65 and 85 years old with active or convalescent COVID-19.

CDR3 protein: CASSVYPGTPYEQYF. The CDR3 DNA follows: TGTGCCAGCAGCGTCTACCCCGGGACACCTTACGAGCAGTACTTC. The J gene is TRBJ2-7, the V gene TRBV7-9; D possibly corresponds to TRBD1 (6 bases). The CDR3 extends over 15 amino acids. CDR1 is SEHNR, CDR2 FQNEAQ, per germline (reference sequence). Trimming pared 5 bases from V and 4 bases from J, leaving 18 bases between.